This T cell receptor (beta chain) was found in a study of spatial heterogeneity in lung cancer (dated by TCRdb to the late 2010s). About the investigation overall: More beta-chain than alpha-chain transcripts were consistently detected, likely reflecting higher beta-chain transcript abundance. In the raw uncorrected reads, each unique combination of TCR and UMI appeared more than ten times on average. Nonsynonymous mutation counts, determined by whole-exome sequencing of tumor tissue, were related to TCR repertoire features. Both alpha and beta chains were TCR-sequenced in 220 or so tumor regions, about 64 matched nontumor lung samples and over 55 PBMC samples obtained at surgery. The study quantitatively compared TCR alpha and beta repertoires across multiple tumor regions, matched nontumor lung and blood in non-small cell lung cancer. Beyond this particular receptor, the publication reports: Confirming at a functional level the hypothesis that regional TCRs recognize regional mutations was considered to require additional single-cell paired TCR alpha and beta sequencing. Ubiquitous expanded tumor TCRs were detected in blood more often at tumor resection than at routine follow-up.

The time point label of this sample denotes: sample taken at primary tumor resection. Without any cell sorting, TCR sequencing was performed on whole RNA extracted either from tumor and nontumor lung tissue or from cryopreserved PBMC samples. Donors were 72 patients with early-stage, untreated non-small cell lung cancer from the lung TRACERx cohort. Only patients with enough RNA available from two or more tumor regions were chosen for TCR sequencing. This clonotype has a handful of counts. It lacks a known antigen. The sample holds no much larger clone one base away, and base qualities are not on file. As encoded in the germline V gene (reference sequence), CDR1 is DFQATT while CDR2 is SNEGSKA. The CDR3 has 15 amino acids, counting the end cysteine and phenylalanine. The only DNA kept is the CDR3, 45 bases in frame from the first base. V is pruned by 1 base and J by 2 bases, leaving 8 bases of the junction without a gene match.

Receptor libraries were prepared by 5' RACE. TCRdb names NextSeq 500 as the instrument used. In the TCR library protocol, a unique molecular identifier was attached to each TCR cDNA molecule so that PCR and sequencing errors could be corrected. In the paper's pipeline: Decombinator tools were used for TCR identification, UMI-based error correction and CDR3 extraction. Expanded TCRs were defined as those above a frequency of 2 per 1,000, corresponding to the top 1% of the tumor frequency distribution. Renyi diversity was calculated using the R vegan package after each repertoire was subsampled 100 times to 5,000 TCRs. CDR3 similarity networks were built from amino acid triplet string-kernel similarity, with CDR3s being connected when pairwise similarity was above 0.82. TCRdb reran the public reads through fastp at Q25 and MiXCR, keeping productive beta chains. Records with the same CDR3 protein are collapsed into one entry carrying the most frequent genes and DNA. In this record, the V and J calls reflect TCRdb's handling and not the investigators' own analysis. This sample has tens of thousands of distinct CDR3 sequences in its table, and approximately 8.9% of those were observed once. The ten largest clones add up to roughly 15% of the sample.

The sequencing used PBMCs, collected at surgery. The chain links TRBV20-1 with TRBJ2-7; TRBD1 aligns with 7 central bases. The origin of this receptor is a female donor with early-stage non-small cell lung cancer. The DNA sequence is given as TGCAGTGCTAGAGGTCAGGGGGTACCGGCCTACGAGCAGTACTTC. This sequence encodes CSARGQGVPAYEQYF.